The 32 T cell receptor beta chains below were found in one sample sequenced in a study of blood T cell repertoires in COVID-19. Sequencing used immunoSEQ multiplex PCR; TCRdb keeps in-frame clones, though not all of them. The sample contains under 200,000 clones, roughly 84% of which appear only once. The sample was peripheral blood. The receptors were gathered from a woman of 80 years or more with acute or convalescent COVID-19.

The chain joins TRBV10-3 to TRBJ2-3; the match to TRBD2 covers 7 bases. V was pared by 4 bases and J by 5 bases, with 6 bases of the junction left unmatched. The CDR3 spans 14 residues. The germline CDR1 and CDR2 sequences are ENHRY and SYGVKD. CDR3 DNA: TGTGCCATCAGTGCTAGCGGAGGAGGAGATACGCAGTATTTT. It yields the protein CAISASGGGDTQYF.

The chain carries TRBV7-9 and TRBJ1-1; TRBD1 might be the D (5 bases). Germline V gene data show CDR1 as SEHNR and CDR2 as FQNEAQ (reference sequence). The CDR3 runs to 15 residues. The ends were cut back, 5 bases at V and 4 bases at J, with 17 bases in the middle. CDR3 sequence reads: CASSRGGLRGTEAFF. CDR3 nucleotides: TGTGCCAGCAGCCGAGGAGGGTTAAGGGGCACTGAAGCTTTCTTT.

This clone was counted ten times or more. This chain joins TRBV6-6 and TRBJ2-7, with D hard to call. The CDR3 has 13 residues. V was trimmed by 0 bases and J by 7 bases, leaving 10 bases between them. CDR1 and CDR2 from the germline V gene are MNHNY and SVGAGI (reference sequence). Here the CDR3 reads CASSYSSRLEQYF. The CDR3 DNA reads TGTGCCAGCAGTTACTCGAGTAGACTTGAGCAGTACTTC.

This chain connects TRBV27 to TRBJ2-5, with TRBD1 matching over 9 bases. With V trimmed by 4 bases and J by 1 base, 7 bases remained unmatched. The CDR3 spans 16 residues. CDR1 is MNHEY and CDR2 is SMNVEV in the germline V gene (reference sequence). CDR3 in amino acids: CASSSFGTGLQETQYF. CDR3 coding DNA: TGTGCCAGCAGTTCTTTCGGGACAGGGCTCCAAGAGACCCAGTACTTC.

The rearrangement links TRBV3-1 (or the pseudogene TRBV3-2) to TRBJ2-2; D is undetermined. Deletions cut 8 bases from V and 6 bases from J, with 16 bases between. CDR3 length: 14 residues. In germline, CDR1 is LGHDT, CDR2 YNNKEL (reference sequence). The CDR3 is CASSHSVMAGELFF. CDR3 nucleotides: TGTGCCAGCTCCCACAGTGTCATGGCCGGGGAGCTGTTTTTT.

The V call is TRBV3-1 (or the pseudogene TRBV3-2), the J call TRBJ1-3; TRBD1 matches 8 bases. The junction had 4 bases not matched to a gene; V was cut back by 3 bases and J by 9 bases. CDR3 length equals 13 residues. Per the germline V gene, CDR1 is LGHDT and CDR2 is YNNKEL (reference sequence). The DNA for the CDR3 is TGTGCCAGCAGCCAGGACAGGGTGAGCACCATATATTTT. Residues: CASSQDRVSTIYF.

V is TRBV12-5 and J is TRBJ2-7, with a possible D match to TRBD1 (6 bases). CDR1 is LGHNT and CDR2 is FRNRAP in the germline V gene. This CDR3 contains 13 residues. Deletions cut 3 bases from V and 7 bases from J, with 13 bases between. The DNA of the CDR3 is TGTGCTAGTGGTTTCCCCCTAAGGGGGGAGCAGTACTTC. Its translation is CASGFPLRGEQYF.

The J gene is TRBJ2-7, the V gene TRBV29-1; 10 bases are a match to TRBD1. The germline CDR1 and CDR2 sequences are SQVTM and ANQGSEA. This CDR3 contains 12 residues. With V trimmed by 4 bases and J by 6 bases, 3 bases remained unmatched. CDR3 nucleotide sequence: TGCAGCGTTGGGACAGGGGGTCTCGAGCAGTACTTC. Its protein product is CSVGTGGLEQYF.

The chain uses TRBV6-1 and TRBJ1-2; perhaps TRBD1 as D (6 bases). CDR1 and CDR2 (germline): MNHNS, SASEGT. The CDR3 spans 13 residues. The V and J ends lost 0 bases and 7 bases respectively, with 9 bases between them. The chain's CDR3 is CASSEARGGGYTF. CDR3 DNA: TGTGCCAGCAGTGAAGCGAGGGGGGGTGGCTACACCTTC.

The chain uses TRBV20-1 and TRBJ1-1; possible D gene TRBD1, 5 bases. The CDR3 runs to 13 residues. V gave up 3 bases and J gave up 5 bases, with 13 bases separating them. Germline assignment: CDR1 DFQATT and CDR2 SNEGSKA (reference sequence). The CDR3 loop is CSASAGGRTEAFF. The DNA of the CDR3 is TGCAGTGCTAGTGCGGGGGGTCGGACTGAAGCTTTCTTT.

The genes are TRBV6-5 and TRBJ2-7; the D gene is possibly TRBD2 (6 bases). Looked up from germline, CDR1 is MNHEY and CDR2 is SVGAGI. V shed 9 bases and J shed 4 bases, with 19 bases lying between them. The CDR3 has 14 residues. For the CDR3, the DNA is TGTGCCAGTGCAGTCGGGGGAACAAAGTACGAGCAGTACTTC. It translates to CASAVGGTKYEQYF.

CDR3 loop: CASSLRGTGDLEAFF. CDR3 DNA: TGTGCCAGCAGCCTCCGAGGGACAGGAGATCTTGAAGCTTTCTTT. This chain links TRBV11-2 with TRBJ1-1; 8 bases line up with TRBD1. The CDR3 consists of 15 residues. With 5 bases clipped from V and 7 bases from J, the junction kept 12 bases outside the gene matches. Germline V gene lookup returns CDR1 SGHAT and CDR2 FQNNGV.

The CDR3 is CASSLQGLNSPLHF. CDR3 coding DNA: TGTGCCAGCAGTCTACAGGGCCTCAATTCACCCCTCCACTTT. This chain links TRBV6-5 with TRBJ1-6; TRBD1 might be the D (6 bases). CDR3 size: 14 residues. V was cut by 5 bases and J by 7 bases, with 12 bases left in between. Germline CDR1 and CDR2: MNHEY and SVGAGI.

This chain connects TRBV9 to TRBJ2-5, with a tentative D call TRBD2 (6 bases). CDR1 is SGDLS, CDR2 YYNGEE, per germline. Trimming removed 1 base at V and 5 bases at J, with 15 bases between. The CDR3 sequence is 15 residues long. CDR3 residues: CASSVTPGDGETQYF. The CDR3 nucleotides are TGTGCCAGCAGCGTAACCCCGGGGGACGGGGAGACCCAGTACTTC.

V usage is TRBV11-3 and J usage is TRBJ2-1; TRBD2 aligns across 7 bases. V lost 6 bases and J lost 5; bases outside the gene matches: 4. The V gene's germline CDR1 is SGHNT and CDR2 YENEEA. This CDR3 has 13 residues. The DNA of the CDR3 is TGTGCCAGCAGGGGGGGGAGCAACAATGAGCAGTTCTTC. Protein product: CASRGGSNNEQFF.

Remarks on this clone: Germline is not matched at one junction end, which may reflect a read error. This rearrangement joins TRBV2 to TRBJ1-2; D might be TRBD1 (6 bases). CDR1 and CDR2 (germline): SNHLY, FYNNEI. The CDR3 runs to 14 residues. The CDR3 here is CASSEDRSFYGYTF. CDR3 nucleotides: TGTGCCAGCAGCGAAGACAGGTCTTTCTATGGCTACACCTTC.

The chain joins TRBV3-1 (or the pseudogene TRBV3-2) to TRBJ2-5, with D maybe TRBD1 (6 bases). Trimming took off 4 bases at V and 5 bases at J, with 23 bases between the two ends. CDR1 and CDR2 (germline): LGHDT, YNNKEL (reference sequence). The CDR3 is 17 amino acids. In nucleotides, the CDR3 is TGTGCCAGCAGCCGGGCTTTGGGCAGGGGAGATGGGGAGACCCAGTACTTC. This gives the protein CASSRALGRGDGETQYF.

The CDR3 is CASSPTPPGGSGQPQHF. In DNA, the CDR3 is TGTGCCAGCAGCCCAACCCCCCCGGGGGGGAGCGGTCAGCCCCAGCATTTT. V usage is TRBV3-1 (or the pseudogene TRBV3-2) and J usage is TRBJ1-5; a possible D gene is TRBD1 (5 bases). Looked up from germline, CDR1 is LGHDT and CDR2 is YNNKEL (reference sequence). Trimming shortened V by 4 bases and J by 6 bases, and 22 bases separated the two germline ends. CDR3 length: 17 residues.

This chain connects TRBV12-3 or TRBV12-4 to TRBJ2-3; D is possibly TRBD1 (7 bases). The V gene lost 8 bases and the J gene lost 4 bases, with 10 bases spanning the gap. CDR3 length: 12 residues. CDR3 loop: CASGGGPDTQYF. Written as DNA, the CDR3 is TGTGCCAGCGGAGGGGGCCCAGATACGCAGTATTTT.

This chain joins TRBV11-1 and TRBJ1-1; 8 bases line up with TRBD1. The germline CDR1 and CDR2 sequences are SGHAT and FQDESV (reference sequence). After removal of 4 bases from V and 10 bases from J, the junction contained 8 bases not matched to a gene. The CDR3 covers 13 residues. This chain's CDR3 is CASSSSGQGRAFF. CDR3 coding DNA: TGTGCCAGCAGCTCATCCGGACAGGGACGAGCTTTCTTT.

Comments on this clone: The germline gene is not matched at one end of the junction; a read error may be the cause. CDR3 nucleotide sequence: TGTGCCAGCAGCCAGGAGGTAGTGGGATCATTC. It encodes CASSQEVVGSF. The J gene is TRBJ2-7, the V gene TRBV7-8; the D gene is possibly TRBD2 (5 bases). In germline, CDR1 is SGHVS, CDR2 FQNEAQ. The CDR3 runs to 11 residues. Full variable domain (rest looked up from reference TRBV7-8 and TRBJ2-7): GAGVSQSPRYKVAKRGQDVALRCDPISGHVSLFWYQQALGQGPEFLTYFQNEAQLDKSGLPSDRFFAERPEGSVSTLKIQRTQQEDSAVYLCASSQEVVGSFGPGTRLTVT.

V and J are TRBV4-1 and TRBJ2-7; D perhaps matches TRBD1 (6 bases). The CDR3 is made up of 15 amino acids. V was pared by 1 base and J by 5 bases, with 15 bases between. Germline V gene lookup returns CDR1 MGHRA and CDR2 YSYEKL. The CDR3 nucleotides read TGCGCCAGCAGCCAAGCTTGGCAGGGGATCGACGAGCAGTACTTC. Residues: CASSQAWQGIDEQYF.

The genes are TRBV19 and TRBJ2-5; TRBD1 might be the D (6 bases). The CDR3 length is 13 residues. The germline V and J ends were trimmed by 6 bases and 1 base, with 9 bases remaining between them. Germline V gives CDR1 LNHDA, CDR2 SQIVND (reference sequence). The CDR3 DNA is TGTGCCAGTAGCTCAGGGGCCCAAGAGACCCAGTACTTC. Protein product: CASSSGAQETQYF.

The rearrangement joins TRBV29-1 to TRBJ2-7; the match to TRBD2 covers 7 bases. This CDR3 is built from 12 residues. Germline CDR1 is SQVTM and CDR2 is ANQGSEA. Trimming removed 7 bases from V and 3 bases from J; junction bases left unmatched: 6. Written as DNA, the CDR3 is TGCAGCGCTAGCGGTCCCGACTACGAGCAGTACTTC. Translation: CSASGPDYEQYF.

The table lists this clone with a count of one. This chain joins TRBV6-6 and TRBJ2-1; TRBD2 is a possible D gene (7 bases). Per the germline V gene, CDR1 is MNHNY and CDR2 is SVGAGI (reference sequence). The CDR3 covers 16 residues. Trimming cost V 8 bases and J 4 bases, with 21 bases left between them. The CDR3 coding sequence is TGTGCCAGCCTCTCTCCGAGGGGGGGTTGGTACAATGAGCAGTTCTTC. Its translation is CASLSPRGGWYNEQFF.

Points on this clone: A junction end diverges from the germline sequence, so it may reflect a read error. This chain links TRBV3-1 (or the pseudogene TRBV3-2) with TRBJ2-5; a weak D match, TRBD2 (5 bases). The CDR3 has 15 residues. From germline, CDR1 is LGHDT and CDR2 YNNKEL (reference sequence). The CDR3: CASSKDPLAGETQYF. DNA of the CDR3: TGTGCCAGCAGCAAAGACCCCCTAGCCGGAGAGACCCAGTACTTC.

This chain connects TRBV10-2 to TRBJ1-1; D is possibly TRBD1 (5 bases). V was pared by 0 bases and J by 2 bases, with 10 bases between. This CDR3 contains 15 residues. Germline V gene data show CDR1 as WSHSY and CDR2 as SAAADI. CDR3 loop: CASSESGGTNTEAFF. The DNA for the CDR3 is TGCGCCAGCAGTGAGTCAGGAGGGACCAACACTGAAGCTTTCTTT.

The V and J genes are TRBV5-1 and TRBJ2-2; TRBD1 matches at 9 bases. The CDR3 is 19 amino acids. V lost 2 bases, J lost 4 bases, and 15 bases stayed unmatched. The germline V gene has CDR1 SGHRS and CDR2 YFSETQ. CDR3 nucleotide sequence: TGCGCCAGCAGCTTATACCAGGGGACAGGGACAATGAGCACCGGGGAGCTGTTTTTT. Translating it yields CASSLYQGTGTMSTGELFF.

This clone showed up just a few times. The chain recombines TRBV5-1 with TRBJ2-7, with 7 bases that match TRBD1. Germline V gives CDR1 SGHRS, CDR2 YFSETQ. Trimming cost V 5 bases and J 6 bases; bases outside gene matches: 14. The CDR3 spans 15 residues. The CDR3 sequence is CASSPDTGTVGEQYF. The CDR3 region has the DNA TGCGCCAGCAGTCCCGATACCGGGACAGTCGGCGAGCAGTACTTC. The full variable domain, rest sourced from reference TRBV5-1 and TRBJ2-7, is KAGVTQTPRYLIKTRGQQVTLSCSPISGHRSVSWYQQTPGQGLQFLFEYFSETQRNKGNFPGRFSGRQFSNSRSEMNVSTLELGDSALYLCASSPDTGTVGEQYFGPGTRLTVT.

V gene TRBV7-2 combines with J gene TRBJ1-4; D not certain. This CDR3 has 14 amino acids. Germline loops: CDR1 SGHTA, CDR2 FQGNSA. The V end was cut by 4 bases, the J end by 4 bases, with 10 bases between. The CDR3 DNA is TGTGCCAGCAGCTCCATTCGGAGTAATGAAAAACTGTTTTTT. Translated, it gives CASSSIRSNEKLFF.

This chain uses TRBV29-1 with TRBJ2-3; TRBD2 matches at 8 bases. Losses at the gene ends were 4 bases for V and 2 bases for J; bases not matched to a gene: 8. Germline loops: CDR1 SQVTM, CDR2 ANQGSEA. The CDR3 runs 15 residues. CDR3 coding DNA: TGCAGCGTTGGGGCTAGCGGGCAAACCACAGATACGCAGTATTTT. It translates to CSVGASGQTTDTQYF.

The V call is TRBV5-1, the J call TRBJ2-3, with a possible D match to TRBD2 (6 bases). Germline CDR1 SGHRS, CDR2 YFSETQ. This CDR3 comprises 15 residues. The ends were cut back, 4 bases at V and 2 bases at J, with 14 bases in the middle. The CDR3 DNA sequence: TGCGCCAGCAGCCCGGGGGTAGGACCCACAGATACGCAGTATTTT. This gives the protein CASSPGVGPTDTQYF.